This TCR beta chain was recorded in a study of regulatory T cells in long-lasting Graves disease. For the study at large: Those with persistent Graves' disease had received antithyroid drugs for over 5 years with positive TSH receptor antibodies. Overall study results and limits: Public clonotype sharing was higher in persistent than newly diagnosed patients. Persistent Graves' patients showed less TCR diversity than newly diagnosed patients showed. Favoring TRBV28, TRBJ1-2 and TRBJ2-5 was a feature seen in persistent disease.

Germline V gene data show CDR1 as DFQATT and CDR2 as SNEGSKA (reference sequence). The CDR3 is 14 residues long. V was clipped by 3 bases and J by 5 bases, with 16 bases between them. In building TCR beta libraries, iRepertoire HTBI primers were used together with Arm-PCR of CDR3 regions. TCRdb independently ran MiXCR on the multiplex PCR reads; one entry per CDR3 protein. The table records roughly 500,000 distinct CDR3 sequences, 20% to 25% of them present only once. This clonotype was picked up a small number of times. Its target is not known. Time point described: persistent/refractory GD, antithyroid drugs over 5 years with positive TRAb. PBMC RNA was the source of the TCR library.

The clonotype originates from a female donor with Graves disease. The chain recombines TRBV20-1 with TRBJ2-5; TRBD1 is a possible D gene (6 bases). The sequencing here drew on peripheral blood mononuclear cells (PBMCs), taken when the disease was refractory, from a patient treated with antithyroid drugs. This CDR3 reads CSASWSSQGETQYF. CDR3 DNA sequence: TGCAGTGCTAGTTGGAGTTCCCAGGGGGAGACCCAGTACTTC.